This TCR beta chain is from a study of PD-1 blockade in mismatch repair-deficient tumors. The wider study: Patients had 12 mismatch repair-deficient cancer types, all previously treated and progressing.

Data came from immunoSEQ multiplex PCR; TCRdb stores just in-frame clones and leaves some out. The table shows around 110,000 clones, with approximately 80% occurring only once. TCR sequencing covered a few patients who responded to pembrolizumab. A few counts support this clone. Its antigen is still unknown. General study results and limits: Rapid post-treatment expansion, then contraction, generally preceding radiologic response, marked tumor-resident clones.

Germline CDR1 MNHEY, CDR2 SMNVEV (reference sequence). This CDR3 is 15 amino acids long. Trimming cost V 4 bases and J 1 base, with 11 bases left between them. This receptor was identified in an adult with mismatch repair-deficient cancer. J is TRBJ1-5 and V is TRBV27; unclear D gene. Sample: peripheral blood, taken 60 weeks after starting pembrolizumab. The CDR3 coding sequence is TGTGCCAGCAGTTGGCGGGGTACAAGCAATCAGCCCCAGCATTTT. Its protein product is CASSWRGTSNQPQHF.